This entry is about one T cell receptor (beta chain). Its antigen is unknown. The record has no base qualities; no much larger clone is one base away. This entry comes from a study of OX40 agonist ivuxolimab in advanced cancers. Study-wide context: Ivuxolimab, which targeted the costimulatory receptor OX40 (CD134), was an agonistic, fully human IgG2 monoclonal antibody. The monotherapy dose-escalation portion (N ≈ 55 patients) of the phase I ivuxolimab trial is reported in the paper. Patients were allowed to have had prior anti-PD-1, anti-PD-L1 or anti-CTLA-4 therapy, and 30% to 50% of the dose-escalation patients had previously received checkpoint inhibitors. The dose-escalation cohort was around 83% male with a mean age of around 62 years, ranging from roughly 23 to 79. Peripheral TCRbeta sequencing aimed to test whether ivuxolimab altered TCR sequence diversity and caused clonal T-cell expansion. Intravenous ivuxolimab was administered to patients every 2 weeks at six dose levels: 0.01, 0.1, 0.3, 1.5, 3 and 10 mg/kg. Of the approximately 50 dose-escalation patients, hepatocellular carcinoma was present in about 19, melanoma in some 15, renal cell carcinoma in 9 and head and neck cancer in 9. Partial responses occurred in three dose-escalation patients, of whom one had hepatocellular carcinoma and two had cutaneous melanoma. The paper as a whole reports these results and caveats: Low levels of normalized T-cell clonal expansion were also seen in some patients who did not respond. In partial responders in the 0.1-3.0 mg/kg groups, normalized peripheral clonal expansion was found to be among the lowest, especially among CD8+ T cells. The antigen specificity of the clonally expanded peripheral T cells was not determined. On average, CD8+ T cells showed more expanded clones than CD4+ T cells after ivuxolimab. At doses of 0.1 to 3.0 mg/kg, clonal expansion of both CD4+ and CD8+ T cells in blood was seen between baseline and week 6.

Patients with a history of autoimmune disease or receiving systemic immunosuppression were excluded from the trial. In every dose cohort, peripheral blood was drawn for TCR sequencing at baseline, cycle 4 day 1, and cycle 7 day 1. The samples were drawn from a first-in-human, open-label, multicenter phase I dose-escalation trial of ivuxolimab. Adults with locally advanced or metastatic melanoma, renal cell, hepatocellular, or head and neck squamous cell carcinoma were enrolled in the trial. Before TCR sequencing, CD4+ and CD8+ T cells were separately sorted from peripheral blood. CDR1 MNHEY and CDR2 SVGAGI are derived from the germline V gene. Cut back by 3 bases and 4 bases, the V and J ends lie 7 bases apart. The CDR3 goes from the cysteine to the phenylalanine over 13 residues. Of all the DNA, just the CDR3 is kept, 39 bases in frame from base 1. Genomic DNA was extracted from sorted cells for sequencing of the TCRbeta CDR3 region. The immunoSEQ Assay was used to sequence the TCRbeta CDR3 regions. In TCRdb, the immuneACCESS table is reduced to in-frame sequences with V and J assigned. These tables do not hold every clone; where another copy was compared, an unresolved V gene accounts for under half, and the others remain unexplained. In this sample the table shows 60,000 to 65,000 clones, more than 75% of which occur a single time. 3% of the sample rests with the top ten.

The chain uses TRBV6-5 and TRBJ1-5; the D segment cannot be called with confidence. The TCR sequence derives from an adult with an advanced solid tumor such as melanoma, head and neck, liver or kidney cancer. The material sequenced was CD4+ or CD8+ T cells sorted from blood, taken in a trial of the OX40 agonist ivuxolimab. The DNA sequence is TGTGCCAGCAGTTATCGTCTGAATCAGCCCCAGCATTTT. Protein translation: CASSYRLNQPQHF.